This T cell receptor beta chain was documented in a study of cytomegalovirus exposure and HLA in healthy donors. Study at large: The approximately 130 validation repertoires matched the roughly 630 first-cohort repertoires in platform, a later analysis reported.

The germline V gene has CDR1 ENHRY and CDR2 SYGVKD. This CDR3 is built from 14 residues. V was trimmed by 8 bases and J by 4 bases, leaving 16 bases between them. Sequencing used immunoSEQ multiplex PCR; TCRdb keeps in-frame clones, though not all of them. The sample records about 160,000 clones, about 96% being singletons. The chain uses TRBV10-3 and TRBJ2-3; D is perhaps TRBD1 (5 bases). The clonotype was recovered from a woman between 18 and 29 years old in good health and CMV-seronegative. Input material: PBMCs. CDR3 in amino acids: CAIRQGRSADTQYF. Written as DNA, the CDR3 is TGTGCCATCCGGCAGGGCCGAAGTGCAGATACGCAGTATTTT.